The clone carrying this T cell receptor (beta chain) was seen more than once but under ten times. TCRdb independently ran MiXCR on the RT-PCR reads; one entry per CDR3 protein. Here the sample spans more than 600,000 distinct CDR3 sequences, more than 13% being singletons. J lost 3 bases, V lost 0 bases, and 11 bases had no gene match. This CDR3 has 17 amino acids. Germline V CDR1 and CDR2: SGHRS, YFSETQ. Sequenced material: memory CD4+ T cells from blood. J is TRBJ2-5 and V is TRBV5-1; the match to TRBD1 covers 7 bases. The source is a female donor in good health, serving as a healthy control. CDR3 protein: CASSLAAGGSWEETQYF. In DNA, the CDR3 is TGCGCCAGCAGCTTGGCTGCAGGGGGAAGTTGGGAAGAGACCCAGTACTTC.